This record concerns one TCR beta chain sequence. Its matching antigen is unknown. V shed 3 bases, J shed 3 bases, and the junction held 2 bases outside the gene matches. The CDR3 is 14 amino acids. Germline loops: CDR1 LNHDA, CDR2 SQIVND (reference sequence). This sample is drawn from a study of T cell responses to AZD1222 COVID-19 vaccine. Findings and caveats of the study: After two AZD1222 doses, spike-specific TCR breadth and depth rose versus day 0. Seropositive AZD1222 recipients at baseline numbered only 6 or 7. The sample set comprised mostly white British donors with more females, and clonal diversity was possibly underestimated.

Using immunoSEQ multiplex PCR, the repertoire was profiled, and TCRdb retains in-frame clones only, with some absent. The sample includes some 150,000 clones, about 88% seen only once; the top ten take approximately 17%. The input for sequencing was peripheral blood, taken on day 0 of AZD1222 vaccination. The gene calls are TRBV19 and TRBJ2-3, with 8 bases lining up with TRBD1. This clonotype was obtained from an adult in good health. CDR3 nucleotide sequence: TGTGCCAGTAGTATCGGACAGGGAACAGATACGCAGTATTTT. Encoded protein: CASSIGQGTDTQYF.